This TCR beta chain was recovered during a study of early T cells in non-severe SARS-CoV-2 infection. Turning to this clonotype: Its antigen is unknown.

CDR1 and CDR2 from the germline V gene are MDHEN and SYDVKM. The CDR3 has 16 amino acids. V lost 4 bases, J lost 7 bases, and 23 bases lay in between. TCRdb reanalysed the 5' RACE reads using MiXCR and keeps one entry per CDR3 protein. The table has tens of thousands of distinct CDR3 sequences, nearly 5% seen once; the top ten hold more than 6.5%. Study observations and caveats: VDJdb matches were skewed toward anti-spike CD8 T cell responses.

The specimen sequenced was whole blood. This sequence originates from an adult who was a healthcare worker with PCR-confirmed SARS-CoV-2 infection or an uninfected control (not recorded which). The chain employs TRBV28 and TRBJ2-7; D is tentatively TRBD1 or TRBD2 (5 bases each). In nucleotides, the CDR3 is TGTGCCAGCAGTTCACCCTATGGGGGATCAAGTCGGGAGCAGTACTTC. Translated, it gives CASSSPYGGSSREQYF.